What follows describes a single TCR beta chain. Only a few counts were recorded for this clonotype. The clone's antigen remains unknown. Within one base of it there is no much larger clone, and no base qualities were kept. Library preparation employed PCR. Sequencing took place on an Illumina HiSeq 2500. To reduce PCR and sequencing biases, unique molecular identifiers were incorporated into the TCR beta cDNA libraries. Every 1 to 10 million input T cells yielded approximately 500,000 cDNA molecules, meaning each molecule approximated one T cell. The patient libraries were prepared and sequenced with the same protocol used for the earlier healthy control dataset. Samples belonging to the same batch were prepared together, multiplexed and sequenced on a shared HiSeq lane. Regarding the original processing steps: Raw barcoded reads were processed with MIGEC, discarding single-read molecular identifier groups before consensus assembly and CDR3 extraction. VDJtools was used for post-analysis of the clonotype tables, with diversity normalized by down-sampling every dataset to the smallest sample size. To correct batch-related cross-sample contamination, repertoire overlap clustering matched CDR3 amino acid sequences but not nucleotide sequences. Using fastp at Q25 and MiXCR, TCRdb reprocessed the public reads and kept productive beta chains. Every entry covers one CDR3 protein and lists the most common genes and DNA from its rows. In this record, the V and J calls reflect TCRdb's handling and not the investigators' own analysis. The sample has around 710,000 distinct CDR3 sequences on record, approximately 44% of them singletons. The ten largest clones add up to 4.9% of the sample.

The data belong to a study of post-analysis software for immune sequencing data (dated by TCRdb to between 2015 and 2016). Describing the broader study: Disease courses on record covered relapsing-remitting, secondary progressive and progressive-relapsing multiple sclerosis, though some patients had no subtype annotation. The patient repertoires were set against around eleven previously published healthy control repertoires from donors whose ages ranged from about 6 to 25 years. A subset of samples was prepared in parallel using single-end sample barcoding, then pooled and co-amplified after Illumina adapter ligation.

What the research found in general, with its limitations: Compared with controls, multiple sclerosis patients had significantly lower normalized Chao1 diversity, a finding suggesting substantial peripheral T-cell clonal expansion. Strong co-clustering of samples prepared in the same batch was shown by direct clustering with F measure, prompting a batch-effect correction. Roughly 5 TRBV segments, including TRBV5-6, TRBV5-1 and TRBV20-1, were significantly more frequent in patients than controls. The multiple sclerosis patient group was slightly younger than the control group.

Including the terminal cysteine and phenylalanine, the CDR3 comprises 10 residues. Of all the DNA, just the CDR3 is kept, 30 bases in frame from base 1. The CDR1 and CDR2 encoded by the germline V gene (reference sequence) are DFQATT and SNEGSKA. The junction shows trimming of 6 bases on V and 6 bases on J, and the gene matches do not reach 1 base of it. To demonstrate the VDJtools post-analysis software, TCR beta repertoires were profiled from the peripheral blood of 10 to 15 young patients with multiple sclerosis. The patients with multiple sclerosis were children and adolescents between roughly 6 and 16 years of age.

The sample consisted of blood. This TCR derives from a girl aged 10 to 17 with multiple sclerosis. In this chain, TRBV20-1 is recombined with TRBJ1-2; 7 central nucleotides agree with TRBD1. The DNA reads TGCAGTGCAACAGGGGATGGCTACACCTTC. This encodes CSATGDGYTF.